The TCR beta chain under discussion was sequenced for a study of low-dose radiotherapy and immunotherapy resistance in tumors. The overall study: Cohort 1 was treated with 0.5 Gy per fraction at 2-week intervals, amounting to 6.5 Gy overall. Patients were on oral aspirin 300 mg taken daily for four cycles from cycle 1 day 1.

Time point reported: after trial treatment. The treatment was: LDRT plus nivolumab, ipilimumab, low-dose cyclophosphamide and aspirin (RACIN trial). Each patient who was eligible had an advanced solid tumor with no tumor-infiltrating lymphocytes. Gene-specific TRAV and TRBV primers were used for first-strand cDNA, covering alpha and beta chains. TCR amplification used 20 to 25 PCR cycles, a constant-region primer and a V-primer adapter. In vitro transcription was used to amplify the isolated mRNA. Using its own MiXCR run on the reads, TCRdb lists one record per CDR3 protein. The sample consists of more than 30,000 distinct CDR3 sequences, about 49% of them appearing once. At least ten counts were recorded for this clonotype. The CDR3 is made up of 14 amino acids. The V segment lost 6 bases and the J segment 4 bases; nucleotides outside the gene matches: 7. Germline V gene data show CDR1 as LNHDA and CDR2 as SQIVND (reference sequence).

This clonotype originated in a male donor with gallbladder cancer. The sequenced sample was PBMCs, obtained after low-dose radiotherapy plus immunotherapy. This sequence joins TRBV19 and TRBJ1-1, with 8 bases matching TRBD1. As DNA, the CDR3 is TGTGCCAGTAGCTACCCCGGGACAGGCACTGAAGCTTTCTTT. Translated: CASSYPGTGTEAFF. Full variable domain (missing parts from reference TRBV19 and TRBJ1-1): DGGITQSPKYLFRKEGQNVTLSCEQNLNHDAMYWYRQDPGQGLRLIYYSQIVNDFQKGDIAEGYSVSREKKESFPLTVTSAQKNPTAFYLCASSYPGTGTEAFFGQGTRLTVV.